Each of the 4 T cell receptor beta chains below was sequenced from the same sample in a study of blood T cells in healthy people across ages. Next came a second PCR, run for roughly 6 to 11 cycles, which used a sample-barcoded 5' primer along with a J-beta primer mix. TCRdb re-analysed the 5' RACE reads in MiXCR, keeping a single row per CDR3 protein. This sample carries over a million distinct CDR3 sequences, more than 35% of them seen once, and the ten largest clones take approximately 17%. Material: blood. The receptors shown here come from a woman aged 55-69 years in good health.

The chain employs TRBV27 and TRBJ1-5; D not certain. Trimming shortened V by 0 bases and J by 0 bases, and 9 bases separated the two germline ends. The CDR3 has 16 residues. The germline V gene has CDR1 MNHEY and CDR2 SMNVEV (reference sequence). The DNA of the CDR3 is TGTGCCAGCAGTTTATCGAGTGTTAATAGCAATCAGCCCCAGCATTTT. Translated: CASSLSSVNSNQPQHF.

This clonotype was seen a handful of times. The rearrangement uses TRBV5-1 and TRBJ1-6; possible D gene TRBD1, 5 bases. Germline V gene sequence: CDR1 SGHRS, CDR2 YFSETQ. V was cut by 4 bases and J by 7 bases, with 15 bases left in between. This CDR3 has 15 residues. CDR3 protein: CASSLNRRGNSPLHF. In nucleotides, the CDR3 is TGCGCCAGCAGCCTTAACAGGAGGGGAAATTCACCCCTCCACTTT.

At least ten counts were recorded for this clonotype. This chain links TRBV7-9 with TRBJ2-3, with D possibly being TRBD2 (6 bases). CDR3 length: 18 amino acids. The germline CDR1 and CDR2 sequences are SEHNR and FQNEAQ (reference sequence). Trimming shortened V by 5 bases and J by 0 bases, and 21 bases separated the two germline ends. The CDR3 sequence: CASSDSTRRVRSTDTQYF. The CDR3 DNA follows: TGTGCCAGCAGCGACAGTACCCGGAGGGTACGAAGCACAGATACGCAGTATTTT.

The chain has TRBV10-3 and TRBJ2-3; D uncertain. This CDR3 contains 13 residues. CDR1 and CDR2 (germline): ENHRY, SYGVKD. The V end was cut by 4 bases, the J end by 4 bases, with 9 bases between. CDR3: CAISGKMADTQYF. The CDR3 DNA reads as TGTGCCATCAGTGGAAAGATGGCAGATACGCAGTATTTT.